The rows below give T cell receptor beta chains drawn from one sample of a study of blood T cell repertoires in COVID-19. Here immunoSEQ multiplex PCR was the method, and the copy in TCRdb shows in-frame clones only, minus some. The table has fewer than 450,000 clones, 88% seen once; the top ten hold less than 1.5%. The sequenced sample consisted of PBMCs or T cells enriched from blood (not recorded which). These receptors were collected from a woman between 18 and 29 years old who had recovered from COVID-19. The CDR3 runs from the conserved cysteine through the conserved F or W. Each record gives: J gene, V gene, CDR3 protein.

>TRBJ1-2|TRBV7-9
CASSLSSVGYGYTF
>TRBJ1-3|TRBV2
CASRGGPGNTIYF
>TRBJ2-7|TRBV19
CASRQQLPSTYEQYF
>TRBJ2-3|TRBV27
CASSLGPGGTDTQYF
>TRBJ2-3|TRBV11-2
CASSLAGGTDTQYF
>TRBJ1-4|TRBV6-5
CATYGVGEKLFF
>TRBJ1-1|TRBV30
CAWPGSRDRNSRNTEAFF
>TRBJ1-4|TRBV14
CASSKRSQGNEKLFF
>TRBJ1-1|TRBV19
CASSPPRRLGQGNTEAFF
>TRBJ2-7|TRBV5-1
CASSLVPRGAYEQYF
>TRBJ1-1|TRBV3-1/TRBV3-2
CASSPPSEGRIF
>TRBJ1-3|TRBV18
CASSLAGTAENTIYF
>TRBJ2-6|TRBV7-3
CASSLTGGSGANVLTF
>TRBJ2-7|TRBV7-2
CASSLVGGASTEQYF
>TRBJ2-7|TRBV6-1
CASSEASGPYEQYF
>TRBJ2-5|TRBV5-1
CASSPIALETQYF
>TRBJ2-1|TRBV7-2
CASTPGVGYNEQFF
>TRBJ1-3|TRBV2
CASRLDRGRNTIYF
>TRBJ1-3|TRBV11-2
CASSSRGSGNTIYF
>TRBJ2-2|TRBV3-1/TRBV3-2
CASSQETATGSTGELFF
>TRBJ1-1|TRBV28
CASTISGMNTEAFF
>TRBJ1-5|TRBV15
CATSGQRGSNQPQHF
>TRBJ2-7|TRBV5-8
CASSLWVPDYSSYEQYF
>TRBJ1-3|TRBV5-1
CASSVEQVSGNTIYF
>TRBJ2-1|TRBV5-1
CASSPGQGGRNEQFF
>TRBJ2-3|TRBV7-2
CASSLSGIAGDPPGTQYF
>TRBJ2-7|TRBV27
CASSLSAGGYEQYF
>TRBJ1-1|TRBV19
CASSIKGTEAFF
>TRBJ2-7|TRBV6-2/TRBV6-3
CASSLTPSYEQYF
>TRBJ2-1|TRBV28
CASSSPLGSGGAINEQFF
>TRBJ1-5|TRBV6-2/TRBV6-3
CASSYGDFLSNQPQHF
>TRBJ2-7|TRBV18
CASSPDYTYEQYF
>TRBJ2-7|TRBV7-8
CASSASGGSSYEQYF
>TRBJ1-5|TRBV6-1
CASSEGMGRQPQHF
>TRBJ1-1|TRBV7-9
CASSPPPRGAFF
>TRBJ1-2|TRBV7-8
CASSSRWAPGYTF
>TRBJ1-1|TRBV11-3
CASSTGQGDTEAFF
>TRBJ1-2|TRBV6-4
CASSLSGGADYGYTF
>TRBJ2-1|TRBV6-5
CASKLQEGAFF
>TRBJ1-3|TRBV6-5
CASSLGQGSGNTIYF
>TRBJ1-5|TRBV2
CASSEDRGLNQPQHF
>TRBJ2-1|TRBV13
CASSLVGLAGGPVENEQFF
>TRBJ1-2|TRBV3-1/TRBV3-2
CASSQATGVDYTF
>TRBJ2-7|TRBV5-1
CASSLVRSSYEQYF
>TRBJ2-1|TRBV19
CASSSGGAGLEQFF
>TRBJ1-6|TRBV6-5
CASSYGQENSPLHF
>TRBJ1-2|TRBV11-3
CASSSQGGYGYTF
>TRBJ2-7|TRBV30
CAWSPGTGGKAYEQYF
>TRBJ1-4|TRBV6-5
CASSQTGGNEKLFF
>TRBJ2-7|TRBV7-2
CASSLGRLAGPPYEQYF
>TRBJ2-4|TRBV28
CASSYPTGKKNIQYF
>TRBJ1-5|TRBV30
CACIGTGSNQPQHF
>TRBJ2-5|TRBV7-8
CASSRGGVKETQYF
>TRBJ1-2|TRBV18
CASSPGHGYTF